The 4 T cell receptor beta chains below come from one sample, sequenced in a study of blood T cell repertoires in COVID-19. Here immunoSEQ multiplex PCR was the method, and the copy in TCRdb shows in-frame clones only, minus some. The table shows 400,000 to 500,000 clones, with 86% occurring only once. Sequenced sample: peripheral blood. The receptors stem from a woman aged 25 to 39 with active or convalescent COVID-19.

The chain employs TRBV5-6 and TRBJ2-3; TRBD2 might be the D (6 bases). The germline CDR1 and CDR2 sequences are SGHDT and YYEEEE. This CDR3 contains 16 residues. Trimming took off 0 bases at V and 0 bases at J, with 11 bases between the two ends. As DNA, the CDR3 is TGTGCCAGCAGCTTGGTTAGGGGAGGTAGCACAGATACGCAGTATTTT. It encodes CASSLVRGGSTDTQYF. The whole variable domain, filled in from reference TRBV5-6 and TRBJ2-3, reads DAGVTQSPTHLIKTRGQQVTLRCSPKSGHDTVSWYQQALGQGPQFIFQYYEEEERQRGNFPDRFSGHQFPNYSSELNVNALLLGDSALYLCASSLVRGGSTDTQYFGPGTRLTVL.

V usage is TRBV7-9 and J usage is TRBJ1-1; unclear D gene. V dropped 2 bases and J dropped 6 bases, with 13 bases sitting between them. Looked up from germline, CDR1 is SEHNR and CDR2 is FQNEAQ (reference sequence). The CDR3 contains 14 residues. In DNA form, the CDR3 reads TGTGCCAGCAGCTTAACGAGGGAGGGTCCTGAAGCTTTCTTT. Residues: CASSLTREGPEAFF. The whole variable domain, remainder taken from reference TRBV7-9 and TRBJ1-1, is DTGVSQNPRHKITKRGQNVTFRCDPISEHNRLYWYRQTLGQGPEFLTYFQNEAQLEKSRLLSDRFSAERPKGSFSTLEIQRTEQGDSAMYLCASSLTREGPEAFFGQGTRLTVV.

V is TRBV5-1 and J is TRBJ1-4, with D hard to call. The V gene's germline CDR1 is SGHRS and CDR2 YFSETQ. V was pared by 3 bases and J by 3 bases, with 15 bases between. CDR3 size: 16 residues. The chain's CDR3 is CASSYRGSTANEKLFF. For the CDR3, the DNA is TGCGCCAGCAGCTACCGAGGGTCGACGGCTAATGAAAAACTGTTTTTT. The full variable domain, with the rest looked up from reference TRBV5-1 and TRBJ1-4, is KAGVTQTPRYLIKTRGQQVTLSCSPISGHRSVSWYQQTPGQGLQFLFEYFSETQRNKGNFPGRFSGRQFSNSRSEMNVSTLELGDSALYLCASSYRGSTANEKLFFGSGTQLSVL.

This clone was counted once. The V gene is TRBV6-5, the J gene TRBJ2-7, with D maybe TRBD2 (6 bases). Trimming pared 0 bases from V and 5 bases from J, leaving 17 bases between. Germline CDR1 is MNHEY and CDR2 is SVGAGI. The length of the CDR3 is 16 residues. The CDR3: CASSYSNVGTGDEQYF. CDR3 in DNA: TGTGCCAGCAGTTACTCGAACGTGGGTACGGGGGACGAGCAGTACTTC.